These T cell receptor beta chains were read from a single sample in a study of cytomegalovirus exposure and HLA in healthy donors. Assay: immunoSEQ multiplex PCR; the TCRdb copy retains only in-frame clones and omits some. The sample includes roughly 130,000 clones, roughly 80% seen only once; the top ten take under 3%. Sequenced: PBMCs. These receptor sequences come from a man aged 25-40 years in good health and CMV-seronegative. Each CDR3 is given without its conserved first and last residue. Fields, in order: V gene, J gene, CDR3 protein.

V gene: TRBV5-1; J gene: TRBJ2-1; CDR3 protein: ASSLTSGSINEQF
V gene: TRBV7-7; J gene: TRBJ2-7; CDR3 protein: ASSEGQGPYEQY
V gene: TRBV2; J gene: TRBJ2-3; CDR3 protein: ASSLSRNTDTQY
V gene: TRBV28; J gene: TRBJ2-2; CDR3 protein: ASSLPTGGTGELF
V gene: TRBV28; J gene: TRBJ1-2; CDR3 protein: ASSAIRISRTVYGYT
V gene: TRBV5-4; J gene: TRBJ2-1; CDR3 protein: ASSLALAGDDLYNEQF
V gene: TRBV19; J gene: TRBJ2-5; CDR3 protein: ASSGTYGASGSLETQY
V gene: TRBV7-2; J gene: TRBJ2-5; CDR3 protein: ASSVYQETQY
V gene: TRBV6-1; J gene: TRBJ2-1; CDR3 protein: ASSDPGAGGPIRYNEQF
V gene: TRBV28; J gene: TRBJ2-7; CDR3 protein: ASSPPGVLYEQY
V gene: TRBV19; J gene: TRBJ1-1; CDR3 protein: ASRQGRTEAF
V gene: TRBV25-1; J gene: TRBJ1-1; CDR3 protein: ASSGQGVGTEAF
V gene: TRBV5-6; J gene: TRBJ2-7; CDR3 protein: ASSLARSSYEQY
V gene: TRBV28; J gene: TRBJ1-1; CDR3 protein: ASSLFWGGNTEAF
V gene: TRBV28; J gene: TRBJ1-1; CDR3 protein: ASSFRGGNTEAF